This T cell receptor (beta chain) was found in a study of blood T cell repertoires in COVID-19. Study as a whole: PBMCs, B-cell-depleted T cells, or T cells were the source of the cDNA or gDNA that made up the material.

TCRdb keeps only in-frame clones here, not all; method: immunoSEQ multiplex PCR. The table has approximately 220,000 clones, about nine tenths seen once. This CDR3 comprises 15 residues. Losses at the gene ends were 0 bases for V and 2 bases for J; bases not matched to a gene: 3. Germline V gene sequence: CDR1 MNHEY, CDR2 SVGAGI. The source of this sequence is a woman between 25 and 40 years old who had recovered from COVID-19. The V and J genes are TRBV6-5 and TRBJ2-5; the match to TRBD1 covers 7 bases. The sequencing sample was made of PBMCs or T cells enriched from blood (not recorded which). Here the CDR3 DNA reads TGTGCCAGCAGTTACTCGGGGACAGCGCAAGAGACCCAGTACTTC. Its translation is CASSYSGTAQETQYF.